This entry lists 5 T cell receptor beta chains sequenced from one sample in a study of cytomegalovirus exposure and HLA in healthy donors. 13 Jbeta primers and 60 Vbeta primers were used for the PCR. The assay was immunoSEQ multiplex PCR, and TCRdb's table has in-frame clones only and misses some. The table records about 160,000 clones, about 63% of them present only once. Sequenced: PBMCs. These receptors all stem from a woman between 40 and 50 years old in good health and CMV-seropositive.

This clone was recorded once. V gene TRBV2 combines with J gene TRBJ2-3; D is unclear. V gave up 10 bases and J gave up 4 bases, with 12 bases separating them. Germline V gives CDR1 SNHLY, CDR2 FYNNEI. The CDR3 loop spans 12 amino acids. CDR3 in DNA: TGTGCCACTCGTAGTTCGGCAGATACGCAGTATTTT. Translation gives CATRSSADTQYF.

The chain uses TRBV11-2 and TRBJ1-5, with D possibly being TRBD1 (6 bases). Germline-derived CDR1 and CDR2 are SGHAT and FQNNGV. The V end was cut by 5 bases, the J end by 2 bases, with 13 bases between. CDR3 length: 15 amino acids. The CDR3 loop reads CASSPDRIGNQPQHF. CDR3 sequence (DNA): TGTGCCAGCAGCCCAGACAGGATCGGCAATCAGCCCCAGCATTTT.

This clone has only a few counts. CDR3 loop: CASSSGDRGGWDSNQPQHF. CDR3 nucleotide sequence: TGTGCCAGCAGTTCGGGAGACAGGGGCGGTTGGGATAGCAATCAGCCCCAGCATTTT. The gene calls are TRBV28 and TRBJ1-5; 8 positions agree with TRBD1. The CDR3 is 19 residues long. Germline assignment: CDR1 MDHEN and CDR2 SYDVKM. V dropped 4 bases and J dropped 0; count of bases not matched to a gene: 14.

This sequence joins TRBV28 and TRBJ2-7, with TRBD1 matching over 7 bases. Per the germline V gene, CDR1 is MDHEN and CDR2 is SYDVKM. The length of the CDR3 is 17 residues. V was pared by 6 bases and J by 4 bases, with 18 bases of the junction left unmatched. CDR3 DNA: TGTGCCAGCAGCTCCTACCGAGGACAGGAGCGGAAGTACGAGCAGTACTTC. Residues: CASSSYRGQERKYEQYF.

This rearrangement joins TRBV28 to TRBJ2-5, with TRBD1 matching 7 bases. Trimming at V came to 8 bases and at J to 3 bases, leaving 9 bases not matched to a gene. CDR1 MDHEN and CDR2 SYDVKM come from the germline V gene. CDR3 length: 14 residues. This chain's CDR3 is CASARTGIEETQYF. The CDR3 coding sequence is TGTGCCAGCGCTCGGACAGGCATTGAAGAGACCCAGTACTTC.